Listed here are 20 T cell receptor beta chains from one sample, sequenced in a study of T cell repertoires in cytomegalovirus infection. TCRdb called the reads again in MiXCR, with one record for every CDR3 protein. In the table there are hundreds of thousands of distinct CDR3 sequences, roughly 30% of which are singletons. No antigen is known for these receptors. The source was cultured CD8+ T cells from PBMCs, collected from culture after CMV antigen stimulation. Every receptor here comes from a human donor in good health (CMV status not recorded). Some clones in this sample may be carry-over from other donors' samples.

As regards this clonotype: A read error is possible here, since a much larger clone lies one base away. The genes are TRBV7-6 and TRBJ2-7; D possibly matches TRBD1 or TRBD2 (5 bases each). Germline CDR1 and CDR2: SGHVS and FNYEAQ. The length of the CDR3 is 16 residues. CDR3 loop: CASGLALSGSVYEQYF. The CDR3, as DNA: TGTGCCAGCGGCTTAGCGCTGTCAGGGAGCGTCTACGAGCAGTACTTC.

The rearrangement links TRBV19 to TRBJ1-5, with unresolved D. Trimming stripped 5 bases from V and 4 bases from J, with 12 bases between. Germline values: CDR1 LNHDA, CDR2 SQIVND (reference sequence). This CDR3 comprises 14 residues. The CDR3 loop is CASSGGLWNQPQHF. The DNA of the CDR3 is TGTGCCAGTAGTGGTGGGCTTTGGAATCAGCCCCAGCATTTT.

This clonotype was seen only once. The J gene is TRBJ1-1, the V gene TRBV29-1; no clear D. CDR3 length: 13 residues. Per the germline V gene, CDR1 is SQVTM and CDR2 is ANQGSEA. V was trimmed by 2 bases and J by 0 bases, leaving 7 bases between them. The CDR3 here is CSVETVLNTEAFF. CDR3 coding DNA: TGCAGCGTTGAAACGGTGCTGAACACTGAAGCTTTCTTT.

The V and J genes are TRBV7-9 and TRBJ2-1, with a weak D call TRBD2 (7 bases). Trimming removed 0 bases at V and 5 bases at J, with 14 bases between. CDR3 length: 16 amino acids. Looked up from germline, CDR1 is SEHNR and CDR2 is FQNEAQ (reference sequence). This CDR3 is CASSLAPAGAHNEQFF. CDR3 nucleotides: TGTGCCAGCAGCTTAGCGCCCGCGGGGGCCCACAATGAGCAGTTCTTC.

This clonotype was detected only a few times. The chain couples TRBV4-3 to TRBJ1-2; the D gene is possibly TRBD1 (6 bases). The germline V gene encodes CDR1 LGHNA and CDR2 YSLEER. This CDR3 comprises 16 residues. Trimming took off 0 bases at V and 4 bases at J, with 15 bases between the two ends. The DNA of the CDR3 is TGCGCCAGCAGCCAAGACCAGGGGTGGCTTGGCTATGGCTACACCTTC. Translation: CASSQDQGWLGYGYTF.

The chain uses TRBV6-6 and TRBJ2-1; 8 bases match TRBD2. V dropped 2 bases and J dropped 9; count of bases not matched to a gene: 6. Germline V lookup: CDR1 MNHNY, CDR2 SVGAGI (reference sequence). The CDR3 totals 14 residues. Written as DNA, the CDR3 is TGTGCCAGCAGTTACAATCGGGGGGGCACTGAGCAGTTCTTC. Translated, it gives CASSYNRGGTEQFF.

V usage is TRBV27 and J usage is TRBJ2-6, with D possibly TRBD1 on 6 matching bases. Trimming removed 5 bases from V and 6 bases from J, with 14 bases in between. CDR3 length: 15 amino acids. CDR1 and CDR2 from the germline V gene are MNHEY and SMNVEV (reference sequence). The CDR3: CASSVDRYEANVLTF. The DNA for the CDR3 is TGTGCCAGCAGTGTAGACAGGTACGAGGCCAACGTCCTGACTTTC.

The CDR3 loop reads CASSTRTDYALNTEAFF. The CDR3, as DNA: TGTGCCAGTAGTACCCGGACAGATTATGCCTTGAACACTGAAGCTTTCTTT. The rearrangement links TRBV19 to TRBJ1-1, with a possible D match to TRBD1 (6 bases). V shed 4 bases and J shed 0 bases, with 18 bases lying between them. This CDR3 has 17 residues. Germline CDR1 reads LNHDA; CDR2 reads SQIVND (reference sequence). Filled out from reference TRBV19 and TRBJ1-1, the complete variable domain reads DGGITQSPKYLFRKEGQNVTLSCEQNLNHDAMYWYRQDPGQGLRLIYYSQIVNDFQKGDIAEGYSVSREKKESFPLTVTSAQKNPTAFYLCASSTRTDYALNTEAFFGQGTRLTVV.

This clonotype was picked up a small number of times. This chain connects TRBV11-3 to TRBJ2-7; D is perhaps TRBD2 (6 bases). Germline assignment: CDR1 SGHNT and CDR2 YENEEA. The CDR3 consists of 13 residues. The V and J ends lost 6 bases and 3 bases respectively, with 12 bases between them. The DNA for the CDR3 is TGTGCCAGCAGTGGGGGGTGCCTCTACGAGCAGTACGTC. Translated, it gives CASSGGCLYEQYV.

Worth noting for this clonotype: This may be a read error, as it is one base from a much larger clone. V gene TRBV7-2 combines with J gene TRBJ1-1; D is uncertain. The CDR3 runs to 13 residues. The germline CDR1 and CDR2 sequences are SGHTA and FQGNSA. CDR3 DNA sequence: TGTGCCAACAGCCCCCCGGGAGACACTGAAGCTTTCTTT. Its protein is CANSPPGDTEAFF.

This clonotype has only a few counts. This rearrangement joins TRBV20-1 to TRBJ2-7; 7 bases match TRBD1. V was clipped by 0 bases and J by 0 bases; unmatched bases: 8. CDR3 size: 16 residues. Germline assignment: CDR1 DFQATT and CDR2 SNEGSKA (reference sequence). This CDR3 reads CSARDDSTGHSYEQYV. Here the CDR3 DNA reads TGCAGTGCTAGAGATGATTCGACAGGGCACTCCTACGAGCAGTACGTC.

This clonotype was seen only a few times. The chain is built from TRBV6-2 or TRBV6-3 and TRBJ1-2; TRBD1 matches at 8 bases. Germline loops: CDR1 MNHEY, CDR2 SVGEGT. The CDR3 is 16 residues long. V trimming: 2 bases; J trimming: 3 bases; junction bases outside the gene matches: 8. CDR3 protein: CASSYVRTGSDYGYTF. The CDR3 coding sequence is TGTGCCAGCAGTTACGTCCGGACAGGGTCGGACTATGGCTACACCTTC.

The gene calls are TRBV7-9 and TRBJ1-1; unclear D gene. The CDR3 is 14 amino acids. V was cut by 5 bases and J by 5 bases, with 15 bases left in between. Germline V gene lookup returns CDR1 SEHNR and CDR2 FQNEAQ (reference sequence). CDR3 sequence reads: CASSPVRGWTEAFF. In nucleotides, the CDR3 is TGTGCCAGCAGCCCGGTACGGGGTTGGACTGAAGCTTTCTTT.

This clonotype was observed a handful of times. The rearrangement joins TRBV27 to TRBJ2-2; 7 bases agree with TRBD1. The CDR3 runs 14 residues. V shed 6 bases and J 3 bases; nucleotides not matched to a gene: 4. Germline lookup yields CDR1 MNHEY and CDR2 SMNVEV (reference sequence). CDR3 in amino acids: CASRPGGYTGELFF. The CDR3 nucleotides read TGTGCCAGCAGACCAGGGGGTTACACCGGGGAGCTGTTTTTT.

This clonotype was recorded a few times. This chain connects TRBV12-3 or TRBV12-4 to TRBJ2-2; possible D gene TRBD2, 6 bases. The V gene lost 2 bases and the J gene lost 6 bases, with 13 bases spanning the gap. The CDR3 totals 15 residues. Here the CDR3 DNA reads TGTGCCAGCAGTTTATCAGGGACGGGGGCCGGGGAGCTGTTTTTT. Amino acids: CASSLSGTGAGELFF.

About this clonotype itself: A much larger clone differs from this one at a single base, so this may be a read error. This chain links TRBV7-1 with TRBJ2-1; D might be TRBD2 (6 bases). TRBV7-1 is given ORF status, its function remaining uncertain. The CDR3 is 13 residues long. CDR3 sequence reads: CVSSWRGSNEQFF. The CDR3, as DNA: TGTGTCAGCAGCTGGAGGGGTAGCAATGAGCAGTTCTTC.

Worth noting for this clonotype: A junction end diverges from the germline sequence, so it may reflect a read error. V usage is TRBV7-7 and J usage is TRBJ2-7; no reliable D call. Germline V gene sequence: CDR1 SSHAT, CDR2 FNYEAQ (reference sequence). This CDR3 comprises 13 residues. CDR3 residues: CASSSDSGYEQYF. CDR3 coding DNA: TGTGCTAGCAGCTCCGACTCGGGCTACGAGCAGTACTTC.

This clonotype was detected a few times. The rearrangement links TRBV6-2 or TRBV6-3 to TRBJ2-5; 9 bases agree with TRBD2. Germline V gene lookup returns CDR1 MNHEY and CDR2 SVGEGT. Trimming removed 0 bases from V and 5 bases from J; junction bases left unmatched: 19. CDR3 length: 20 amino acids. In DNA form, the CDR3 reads TGTGCCAGCAGTTACTCGAAGTCGTGGGAGCGGGGGGCCTTTCGGGAGACCCAGTACTTC. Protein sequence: CASSYSKSWERGAFRETQYF.

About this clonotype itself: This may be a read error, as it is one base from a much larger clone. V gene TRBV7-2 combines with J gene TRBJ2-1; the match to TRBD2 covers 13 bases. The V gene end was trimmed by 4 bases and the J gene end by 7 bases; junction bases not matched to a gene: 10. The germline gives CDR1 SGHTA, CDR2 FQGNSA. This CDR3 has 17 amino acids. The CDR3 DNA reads TGTGCCAGCAGCTCCCGACTAGCGGGGGGTTTTATGAATGAGCAGTTCTTC. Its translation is CASSSRLAGGFMNEQFF.

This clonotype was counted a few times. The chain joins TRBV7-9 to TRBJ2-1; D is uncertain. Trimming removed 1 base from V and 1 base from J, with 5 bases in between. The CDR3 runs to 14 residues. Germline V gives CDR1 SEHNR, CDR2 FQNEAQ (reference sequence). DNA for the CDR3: TGTGCCAGCAGCTTAGAGGAATCCTACAATGAGCAGTTCTTC. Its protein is CASSLEESYNEQFF.